The 18 T cell receptor beta chains below come from one sample, sequenced in a study of shared clonotypes between healthy human individuals. The protocol was immunoSEQ multiplex PCR, while the TCRdb copy is restricted to in-frame clones and leaves out a portion. The repertoire consists of around 2.5 million clones, with 80% to 95% occurring once and the leading ten covering more than 0.35%. The specimen was naive CD4+ T cells from PBMCs. The subset denotes: CD45RA+ positively selected. These receptors were collected from a man between 18 and 35 years old in good health. Some clones in this sample may be carry-over from other donors' samples.

There are a few counts of this clone. V gene TRBV7-9 combines with J gene TRBJ1-1; TRBD1 might be the D (6 bases). The V and J ends lost 6 bases and 4 bases respectively, with 15 bases between them. This CDR3 is 14 amino acids long. The germline gives CDR1 SEHNR, CDR2 FQNEAQ (reference sequence). Written as DNA, the CDR3 is TGTGCCAGCAGGCGACAGGAAAGCCTCACTGAAGCTTTCTTT. Translated, it gives CASRRQESLTEAFF.

J is TRBJ2-2 and V is TRBV28; TRBD1 matches 7 bases. The CDR3 is made up of 15 amino acids. V was clipped by 4 bases and J by 3 bases; unmatched bases: 5. Germline loops: CDR1 MDHEN, CDR2 SYDVKM. CDR3 sequence reads: CASSSRGGYTGELFF. The CDR3 coding sequence is TGTGCCAGCAGTTCTCGAGGGGGCTACACCGGGGAGCTGTTTTTT.

The J gene is TRBJ1-1, the V gene TRBV5-1; D is uncertain. The ends were cut back, 4 bases at V and 9 bases at J, with 10 bases in the middle. CDR1 is SGHRS and CDR2 is YFSETQ in the germline V gene. This CDR3 is 11 amino acids long. CDR3 residues: CASSGDSKAFF. The DNA for the CDR3 is TGCGCCAGCAGCGGGGATTCAAAAGCTTTCTTT. Full variable domain (missing parts from reference TRBV5-1 and TRBJ1-1): KAGVTQTPRYLIKTRGQQVTLSCSPISGHRSVSWYQQTPGQGLQFLFEYFSETQRNKGNFPGRFSGRQFSNSRSEMNVSTLELGDSALYLCASSGDSKAFFGQGTRLTVV.

This clone was detected once. This chain joins TRBV15 and TRBJ1-2; a possible D gene is TRBD1 (6 bases). V lost 0 bases and J 8 bases, leaving 16 bases between the germline ends. The V gene's germline CDR1 is LNHNV and CDR2 YYDKDF (reference sequence). The CDR3 has 15 amino acids. CDR3 bases: TGTGCCACCAGCAGAGATACGACAGGAAGTACGGGCTACACCTTC. Translated: CATSRDTTGSTGYTF.

V is TRBV27 and J is TRBJ2-7; 14 nucleotides match TRBD2. The CDR3 runs 19 residues. Trimming at V came to 5 bases and at J to 4 bases, leaving 16 bases not matched to a gene. The V gene's germline CDR1 is MNHEY and CDR2 SMNVEV (reference sequence). The CDR3 DNA sequence: TGTGCCAGCAGTCCCCGAGGGGGGGGACTAGCGGGAGTGATGTACGAGCAGTACTTC. It encodes CASSPRGGGLAGVMYEQYF.

This chain connects TRBV28 to TRBJ2-1; tentatively, D is TRBD1 or TRBD2 (5 bases each). The CDR3 totals 16 residues. Trimming stripped 7 bases from V and 0 bases from J, with 16 bases between. The germline CDR1 and CDR2 sequences are MDHEN and SYDVKM. This chain's CDR3 is CASTHLGGTSYNEQFF. As DNA, the CDR3 is TGTGCCAGCACCCACCTTGGGGGAACCTCCTACAATGAGCAGTTCTTC.

This chain links TRBV7-9 with TRBJ2-1; 9 bases fit TRBD2. Germline trimming cut 0 bases from V and 3 bases from J; bases unmatched to any gene: 3. CDR3 length: 16 residues. Germline V gives CDR1 SEHNR, CDR2 FQNEAQ (reference sequence). The CDR3 is CASSLAAGGIYNEQFF. CDR3 in DNA: TGTGCCAGCAGCTTAGCAGCGGGAGGAATCTACAATGAGCAGTTCTTC.

This clone was picked up one time. In DNA, the CDR3 is TGTGCCAGCAGCTTACAGGGGCCAGGTTGGACCCAGTACTTC. Translating gives CASSLQGPGWTQYF. The V gene is TRBV11-1, the J gene TRBJ2-5; maybe TRBD1 (6 bases). The germline CDR1 and CDR2 sequences are SGHAT and FQDESV (reference sequence). The CDR3 runs 14 residues. Trimming left V 2 bases short and J 7 bases short, with 14 bases between.

The V and J genes are TRBV4-3 and TRBJ1-1; tentatively, D is TRBD1 (5 bases). V was cut by 0 bases and J by 1 base, with 15 bases left in between. The CDR3 spans 17 residues. Germline CDR1 reads LGHNA; CDR2 reads YSLEER. CDR3 DNA: TGCGCCAGCAGCCAAGATTTATTTGGGGGTCGGAACACTGAAGCTTTCTTT. This sequence encodes CASSQDLFGGRNTEAFF.

As for this clone: Other nucleotide sequences from this sample produce the same CDR3. The CDR3 is CASSLTPGLDTGELFF. Here the CDR3 DNA reads TGTGCCAGCAGCTTAACGCCGGGACTAGATACCGGGGAGCTGTTTTTT. The chain carries TRBV7-3 and TRBJ2-2; 8 bases agree with TRBD2. The germline gives CDR1 SGHTA, CDR2 FQGTGA. The CDR3 consists of 16 residues. Losses at the gene ends were 0 bases for V and 5 bases for J; bases not matched to a gene: 5.

V and J are TRBV18 and TRBJ2-5; D may correspond to TRBD1 or TRBD2 (6 bases each). Germline loops: CDR1 KGHSH, CDR2 LQKENI. Trimming took off 6 bases at V and 7 bases at J, with 21 bases between the two ends. CDR3 size: 15 residues. CDR3 nucleotide sequence: TGTGCCAGCTCGCCATCTTTACAGGGAGGCGTGACCCAGTACTTC. Translated, it gives CASSPSLQGGVTQYF.

The chain uses TRBV28 and TRBJ2-4, with 12 bases aligning to TRBD1. The germline V gene encodes CDR1 MDHEN and CDR2 SYDVKM. The CDR3 extends over 14 amino acids. V was pared by 6 bases and J by 9 bases, with 6 bases of the junction left unmatched. CDR3 bases: TGTGCCAGCAGCGAGGGACAGGGGGCTGGCATTCAGTACTTC. It is translated as CASSEGQGAGIQYF.

The chain employs TRBV5-1 and TRBJ2-1; D gene ambiguous. The V and J ends lost 5 bases and 4 bases respectively, with 13 bases between them. Germline V gives CDR1 SGHRS, CDR2 YFSETQ. The CDR3 has 14 residues. CDR3 amino acids: CASRAQTLYNEQFF. CDR3 coding DNA: TGCGCCAGCAGGGCTCAAACCTTATACAATGAGCAGTTCTTC. Full variable domain (remainder filled in from reference TRBV5-1 and TRBJ2-1): KAGVTQTPRYLIKTRGQQVTLSCSPISGHRSVSWYQQTPGQGLQFLFEYFSETQRNKGNFPGRFSGRQFSNSRSEMNVSTLELGDSALYLCASRAQTLYNEQFFGPGTRLTVL.

The chain recombines TRBV20-1 with TRBJ1-2; D not resolved. V lost 2 bases to trimming and J lost 8 bases, with 9 bases between them. Germline loops: CDR1 DFQATT, CDR2 SNEGSKA (reference sequence). This CDR3 is 11 amino acids long. CDR3 coding DNA: TGCAGTGCTAGAAGGGTTGGGGGCTACACCTTC. This gives the protein CSARRVGGYTF.

Remarks on this clone: Other DNA sequences from this sample encode an identical CDR3 as well. The CDR3 DNA reads as TGTGCCAGCAGTGAAACAGGCTACGAGCAGTACTTC. Translation gives CASSETGYEQYF. The V call is TRBV28, the J call TRBJ2-7, with D maybe TRBD1 (5 bases). V was clipped by 5 bases and J by 3 bases, with 8 bases between them. The CDR3 is 12 residues long. Germline CDR1 MDHEN, CDR2 SYDVKM.

The chain links TRBV6-6 to TRBJ1-2, with D tentatively TRBD1 (6 bases). The germline gives CDR1 MNHNY, CDR2 SVGAGI (reference sequence). V was cut by 8 bases and J by 1 base, with 14 bases left in between. The CDR3 covers 14 residues. The CDR3 nucleotides are TGTGCCAGCGGACGACAGGAGATTAACTATGGCTACACCTTC. It translates to CASGRQEINYGYTF.

This chain joins TRBV5-4 and TRBJ1-3; D is unresolved. The V end was cut by 0 bases, the J end by 4 bases, with 5 bases between. There are 13 residues in the CDR3. The germline gives CDR1 SGHNT, CDR2 YYREEE (reference sequence). The DNA of the CDR3 is TGTGCCAGCAGCTTGGTACAGGGAAACACCATATATTTT. Protein product: CASSLVQGNTIYF. Full variable domain (rest looked up from reference TRBV5-4 and TRBJ1-3): ETGVTQSPTHLIKTRGQQVTLRCSSQSGHNTVSWYQQALGQGPQFIFQYYREEENGRGNFPPRFSGLQFPNYSSELNVNALELDDSALYLCASSLVQGNTIYFGEGSWLTVV.

This chain joins TRBV6-6 and TRBJ1-2, with 9 bases identical to TRBD1. The CDR3 consists of 15 residues. Germline CDR1 MNHNY, CDR2 SVGAGI (reference sequence). Losses at the gene ends were 4 bases for V and 8 bases for J; bases not matched to a gene: 11. The CDR3 spells CASSSTGGQGQGYTF. CDR3 DNA sequence: TGTGCCAGCAGTTCCACAGGGGGACAGGGACAGGGCTACACCTTC.